Listed below are T cell receptor beta chains from one sample, sequenced in a study of cytomegalovirus exposure and HLA in healthy donors. Profiled with immunoSEQ multiplex PCR; TCRdb holds only in-frame clones, not every one. The repertoire consists of nearly 110,000 clones, with about 70% occurring once and the leading ten covering less than 3.5%. Sequencing was done on a sample of PBMCs. The receptors come from a female donor in good health and CMV-seronegative. Both conserved end residues are part of each CDR3. D genes are given only for firm matches. The size field is filled for only some rows; it gives once, few, many or a size class.

j_call v_call d_call clone_size cdr3_aa cdr3_nt
TRBJ1-2 TRBV6-5 . once CASRNRQLLYGYTF TGTGCCAGCAGAAACAGGCAGTTACTCTATGGCTACACCTTC
TRBJ2-3 TRBV10-3 TRBD2 . CAIYSGRRGTDTQYF TGTGCCATTTATAGCGGGAGGAGAGGCACAGATACGCAGTATTTT
TRBJ2-1 TRBV25-1 . . CASSRVTNYEQFF TGTGCCAGCAGCCGCGTGACTAACTATGAGCAGTTCTTC
TRBJ2-1 TRBV7-2 . . CASSPRLLSYNEQFF TGTGCCAGCAGTCCCCGACTTCTCTCCTACAATGAGCAGTTCTTC
TRBJ2-7 TRBV5-1 TRBD2 . CASSVGTSGKLLGLHF TGCGCCAGCAGCGTCGGGACTAGCGGGAAACTACTAGGATTGCACTTC
TRBJ2-7 TRBV5-4 TRBD1 . CASSFGRGSYEQYF TGTGCCAGCAGTTTCGGCAGGGGGTCCTACGAGCAGTACTTC
TRBJ1-6 TRBV7-9 TRBD1 few CASSNRDSYSPLHF TGTGCCAGCAGTAATCGGGACAGCTATTCACCCCTCCACTTT
TRBJ2-5 TRBV21-1 . few CASSRTGEETQYF TGTGCCAGCAGCAGGACAGGGGAAGAGACCCAGTACTTC
TRBJ2-2 TRBV15 . . CATSRDMTSLNTGELFF TGTGCCACCAGCAGAGATATGACAAGCCTGAACACCGGGGAGCTGTTTTTT
TRBJ2-4 TRBV2 TRBD1 . CASRPGTGSAKNIQYF TGTGCCAGCAGACCCGGGACAGGGAGTGCCAAAAACATTCAGTACTTC
TRBJ2-6 TRBV5-4 . . CASSRESGANVLTF TGTGCCAGCAGCAGGGAGTCTGGGGCCAACGTCCTGACTTTC
TRBJ2-1 TRBV2 . . CASARDTDPYNEQFF TGTGCCAGCGCTCGGGACACGGACCCCTACAATGAGCAGTTCTTC
TRBJ2-2 TRBV30 TRBD2 . CAWSAGGDTGELFF TGTGCCTGGAGCGCGGGAGGGGACACCGGGGAGCTGTTTTTT
TRBJ1-1 TRBV19 TRBD1 . CASRAGTGDSAMTEAFF TGTGCCAGTAGGGCCGGGACAGGGGACTCCGCGATGACTGAAGCTTTCTTT
TRBJ2-7 TRBV28 TRBD1 once CASRDAAGTGGYEQYF TGTGCCAGCAGAGACGCCGCCGGGACAGGGGGGTACGAGCAGTACTTC
TRBJ2-3 TRBV7-2 TRBD2 . CASSWELRGVGGDTQYF TGTGCCAGCAGCTGGGAACTTCGGGGGGTGGGGGGAGATACGCAGTATTTT
TRBJ2-7 TRBV7-8 TRBD1 once CASSLKQGRTYEQYF TGTGCCAGCAGCTTAAAACAGGGGCGTACCTACGAGCAGTACTTC
TRBJ2-7 TRBV7-8 TRBD1 . CASSIGQAFWNEQYF TGTGCCAGCAGCATTGGACAGGCCTTTTGGAACGAGCAGTACTTC
TRBJ1-1 TRBV30 TRBD1 few CAWSLTSGGRTEAFF TGTGCCTGGAGTTTAACGTCAGGGGGAAGGACTGAAGCTTTCTTT
TRBJ2-1 TRBV6-6 TRBD1 many CASNLQQGDEQFF TGTGCCAGCAACCTTCAACAGGGGGATGAGCAGTTCTTC
TRBJ2-1 TRBV7-6 . . CASSRGGASSYNEQFF TGTGCCAGCAGCAGGGGGGGGGCCAGCTCCTACAATGAGCAGTTCTTC
TRBJ1-2 TRBV6-5 . . CASSYELGYYGYTF TGTGCCAGCAGTTACGAGCTGGGCTACTATGGCTACACCTTC
TRBJ2-1 TRBV23-1 . . CASSQSPTAPKVMYNEQFF TGCGCCAGCAGTCAATCCCCGACAGCCCCCAAGGTAATGTACAATGAGCAGTTCTTC
TRBJ2-1 TRBV29-1 TRBD1 . CSVVRTGTVHEQFF TGCAGCGTTGTTAGAACAGGGACAGTCCATGAGCAGTTCTTC
TRBJ2-1 TRBV2 TRBD2 . CASNERGYNEQFF TGTGCCAGCAACGAGCGGGGGTACAATGAGCAGTTCTTC
TRBJ1-1 TRBV28 . . CASSMDYTEAFF TGTGCCAGCAGTATGGACTACACTGAAGCTTTCTTT
TRBJ2-1 TRBV5-5 . many CASSLAGNEQFF TGTGCCAGCAGCTTGGCCGGGAATGAGCAGTTCTTC
TRBJ2-7 TRBV7-9 TRBD1 . CASSPKTGAGTGTYEQYF TGTGCCAGCAGCCCAAAAACCGGAGCCGGGACAGGGACCTACGAGCAGTACTTC
TRBJ1-2 TRBV27 . . CASSITRTADGYTF TGTGCCAGCAGTATAACCCGGACAGCTGATGGCTACACCTTC
TRBJ1-4 TRBV5-1 TRBD1 . CASSSTGEQGEKLFF TGCGCCAGCAGCTCGACAGGGGAGCAGGGTGAAAAACTGTTTTTT
TRBJ1-2 TRBV30 . . CAWSRQTVLPNYGYTF TGTGCCTGGAGCAGACAAACAGTCCTACCTAACTATGGCTACACCTTC
TRBJ1-4 TRBV7-9 . . CASANLRGYEKLFF TGTGCCAGCGCGAACCTACGGGGGTATGAAAAACTGTTTTTT
TRBJ1-2 TRBV11-2 . few CASSLVGVIQGDYGYTF TGTGCCAGCAGCTTAGTTGGGGTTATACAGGGAGACTATGGCTACACCTTC
TRBJ2-3 TRBV5-4 . . CASSLESRADTQYF TGTGCCAGCAGCTTGGAGTCGAGGGCAGATACGCAGTATTTT
TRBJ1-1 TRBV6-5 . . CASSLVGGGAFF TGTGCCAGCAGCCTCGTCGGCGGGGGAGCTTTCTTT
TRBJ1-3 TRBV7-2 . . CASSLAPGVRSGNTIYF TGTGCCAGCAGCTTAGCCCCAGGGGTAAGGTCTGGAAACACCATATATTTT
TRBJ2-1 TRBV27 . . CASSSTGGGSYNEQFF TGTGCCAGCAGCAGCACAGGGGGGGGCTCCTACAATGAGCAGTTCTTC
TRBJ1-1 TRBV19 . . CASSIIRGTEAFF TGTGCCAGTAGTATTATCAGGGGTACTGAAGCTTTCTTT
TRBJ1-5 TRBV6-1 . once CASRPEDQGRQPQHF TGTGCCAGCAGACCTGAGGACCAGGGGCGTCAGCCCCAGCATTTT
TRBJ2-6 TRBV4-3 TRBD1 . CASSQEGRQGSLSGANVLTF TGCGCCAGCAGCCAAGAAGGCCGACAGGGTTCCCTCTCTGGGGCCAACGTCCTGACTTTC
TRBJ2-3 TRBV5-1 . . CASSSEGEGDTQYF TGCGCCAGCAGCTCGGAGGGGGAGGGGGATACGCAGTATTTT
TRBJ1-2 TRBV28 . . CASRADSANYGYTF TGTGCCAGCAGGGCGGACAGTGCGAACTATGGCTACACCTTC
TRBJ2-1 TRBV5-1 TRBD2 . CASSLPFSGIILSYNEQFF TGCGCCAGCAGCCTCCCGTTTAGCGGGATAATTTTGTCCTACAATGAGCAGTTCTTC
TRBJ2-5 TRBV18 TRBD2 . CASSPGLAGVETQYF TGTGCCAGCTCACCCGGACTAGCGGGAGTAGAGACCCAGTACTTC
TRBJ2-1 TRBV30 TRBD2 . CAWRRLAGGSSYNEQFF TGTGCCTGGAGACGACTAGCGGGAGGGAGCTCCTACAATGAGCAGTTCTTC